The entry that follows covers one TCR beta chain sequence. Its antigen remains unknown. The authors produced cDNA by 5'RACE using 10-nucleotide random UMIs. From the 5' RACE reads, TCRdb called clonotypes with MiXCR, one entry per CDR3 protein. Found here are approximately 65,000 distinct CDR3 sequences, roughly 5.6% of them singletons; the top ten hold approximately 5.6%. The sample belongs to a study of neurological immune-mediated disorders. Study findings and constraints: The multiple sclerosis repertoire cluster was not associated with any clinical or MRI feature, with the authors stating that larger cohorts are needed.

Sequencing was performed on PBMCs. The source is a human donor with multiple sclerosis. The donor label of this sample is uncertain.

The CDR3 protein is CASSPRAGTDTQYF. Here the CDR3 DNA reads TGTGCCAGCTCACCCCGCGCGGGTACAGATACGCAGTATTTT. This sequence joins TRBV18 and TRBJ2-3; tentative D call: TRBD2 (5 bases). Trimming took off 3 bases at V and 3 bases at J, with 10 bases between the two ends. The CDR3 is 14 residues long. Germline V gene lookup returns CDR1 KGHSH and CDR2 LQKENI.